This TCR beta chain was sequenced during a study of response to subunit inactivated influenza vaccine. This clonotype was seen more than once but under ten times. The V gene's germline CDR1 is LGHNA and CDR2 YSLEER. Unmatched junction bases numbered 8, after V lost 3 bases and J lost 5 bases. The CDR3 loop spans 16 amino acids. From the RT-PCR reads, TCRdb called clonotypes with MiXCR, one entry per CDR3 protein. The sample carries about 170,000 distinct CDR3 sequences, about 12% recorded once. Separately, the same data were catalogued under a study of T cells expressing NK-cell markers. From that second work: Researchers built TCR beta cDNA using 5'RACE template switching with UMIs. One of eight sequenced donors was HCMV-seronegative; the other seven were seropositive.

This specimen consisted of CD8+ T cells sorted from PBMCs, obtained roughly 12 days after vaccination. This chain links TRBV4-3 with TRBJ2-1; the match to TRBD1 covers 9 bases. The source of this sequence is a middle-aged man who received an inactivated influenza vaccine. The CDR3 sequence: CASSHDTGTGNNEQFF. CDR3 bases: TGCGCCAGCAGCCATGACACCGGGACAGGGAACAATGAGCAGTTCTTC.